These T cell receptor beta chains were read from a single sample in a study of blood T cell repertoires in COVID-19. Only in-frame clones appear in the TCRdb table, and some are missing; sequencing was by immunoSEQ multiplex PCR. The data contain about 220,000 clones, 70% to 90% of them singletons. The material sequenced was peripheral blood. Every receptor here comes from a woman between 70 and 85 years old with COVID-19, enrolled during active disease. Each CDR3 is given with its conserved first and last residue. D genes are given only for firm matches. Clone size is shown for a subset of rows, as once, few, many or a class of expanded clone.

- TRBJ1-1 TRBV30 - TGTGCCTGGACGAGGGTTGGGACTGAAGCTTTCTTT CAWTRVGTEAFF
- TRBJ1-1 TRBV19 once TGTGCCAGTAGTATTCTTACAAGAAACACTGAAGCTTTCTTT CASSILTRNTEAFF
TRBD1 TRBJ1-3 TRBV10-2 - TGCGCCAGCACCACCGGGACAGGGGGCGCGACTGGAAACACCATATATTTT CASTTGTGGATGNTIYF
- TRBJ1-5 TRBV28 - TGTGCCAGCAGTTTAGCAAAGGGGTTTCAGCCCCAGCATTTT CASSLAKGFQPQHF
- TRBJ2-5 TRBV9 - TGTGCCAGCAGCGTAGATGAGGGCCACCGGGAGACCCAGTACTTC CASSVDEGHRETQYF
TRBD1 TRBJ2-7 TRBV7-2 - TGTGCCAGCAGCTTACGGTCGACAGGGGGGGAGGAGCAGTACTTC CASSLRSTGGEEQYF
TRBD1 TRBJ1-4 TRBV15 - TGTGCCACCAGCAGGGGGGGACAGCCTAATGAAAAACTGTTTTTT CATSRGGQPNEKLFF
TRBD1 TRBJ1-2 TRBV6-1 few TGTGCCAGCAGTGAGCACAGGGGGCAAGGCTATGGCTACACCTTC CASSEHRGQGYGYTF
- TRBJ2-5 TRBV11-3 - TGTGCCAGCAGCTTAGTATCTCAAGAGACCCAGTACTTC CASSLVSQETQYF
TRBD1 TRBJ1-6 TRBV28 - TGTGCCAGCAGGGACAGGGGATATAATTCACCCCTCCACTTT CASRDRGYNSPLHF
TRBD2 TRBJ2-5 TRBV6-2/TRBV6-3 - TGTGCCAGCAGTTATGGGGCCGGACTAGCTGAGTACTTC CASSYGAGLAEYF
TRBD1 TRBJ2-7 TRBV19 - TGTGCCAGTAGTGTGGGGACAGGGCGGTTGGGGGAGCAGTACTTC CASSVGTGRLGEQYF
- TRBJ1-1 TRBV9 - TGTGCCAGCAGCGTAGTCACAGGGATGGTCGCTGAAGCTTTCTTT CASSVVTGMVAEAFF
TRBD2 TRBJ2-1 TRBV5-4 - TGTGCCAGCAGCCCAGGTAGCGGGGGGGCCTACAATGAGCAGTTCTTC CASSPGSGGAYNEQFF
- TRBJ1-5 TRBV6-5 - TGTGCCAGCAGTAATAGCCGAGATCAGCCCCAGCATTTT CASSNSRDQPQHF
- TRBJ2-7 TRBV7-2 - TGTGCCAGCAGCTTAGGCGGGACAGCAAATTACGAGCAGTACTTC CASSLGGTANYEQYF
- TRBJ2-7 TRBV11-2 - TGTGCCAGCAGCCCCCAGGTGGTCAGCTACGAGCAGTACTTC CASSPQVVSYEQYF
- TRBJ1-2 TRBV3-1/TRBV3-2 - TGTGCCAGCAGCCAAGAGAGGGATTACTATGGCTACACCTTC CASSQERDYYGYTF
- TRBJ1-2 TRBV7-9 - TGTGCCAGCAGCTTGGTTTCGAGCAGGGCGAGCTATGGCTACACCTTC CASSLVSSRASYGYTF
TRBD1 TRBJ2-6 TRBV27 - TGTGCCAGCAGTTTACAGGGGGCTTTGAGTGGGGCCAACGTCCTGACTTTC CASSLQGALSGANVLTF
- TRBJ1-1 TRBV5-1 - TGCGCCAGCAGCTTGGTGCGGGACCTGAACACTGAAGCTTTCTTT CASSLVRDLNTEAFF
- TRBJ1-6 TRBV15 - TGTGCCACCAGCAGAGCGGCAGGCAATTCACCCCTCCACTTT CATSRAAGNSPLHF
- TRBJ1-4 TRBV7-2 - TGTGCCAGCAGCTTAGACAGGGCAACTAATGAAAAACTGTTTTTT CASSLDRATNEKLFF
TRBD1 TRBJ2-7 TRBV27 - TGTGCCAGCAGCCCTTGGACAGGCTCCTACGAGCAGTACTTC CASSPWTGSYEQYF
TRBD2 TRBJ2-3 TRBV2 - TGTGCCAGCAGTGAAGCGCTTCAGGCTAGCGGGAGTACAGATACGCAGTATTTT CASSEALQASGSTDTQYF
- TRBJ1-3 TRBV4-2 - TGTGCCAGCAGCCCTAGCGCCGGGATCTCTTCGTTCCCTGGAAACACCATATATTTT CASSPSAGISSFPGNTIYF
TRBD2 TRBJ2-1 TRBV28 - TGTGCCACTCTTAGTAGCGGGGGGCTCAATGAGCAGTTCTTC CATLSSGGLNEQFF
- TRBJ1-4 TRBV11-2 - TGTGCCAGCAGCTTAGCAGGGTTTGGAAGTTATGAAAAACTGTTTTTT CASSLAGFGSYEKLFF
- TRBJ1-4 TRBV14 - TGTGCCAGCAGCCAAGACGGGTTCGGCGGAAAACTGTTTTTT CASSQDGFGGKLFF
TRBD1 TRBJ2-2 TRBV5-1 - TGCGCCAGCAGCTTGGCTTCAGGGGGCACCGGGGAGCTGTTTTTT CASSLASGGTGELFF
TRBD2 TRBJ2-5 TRBV10-3 - TGTGCCATCAGTGAGCCCGAGCGGGGGGGGATAGAGACCCAGTACTTC CAISEPERGGIETQYF
TRBD2 TRBJ2-3 TRBV7-2 - TGTGCCAGCAGCTTAGTTCAGGGAGCGGGAAGCACAGATACGCAGTATTTT CASSLVQGAGSTDTQYF
- TRBJ2-3 TRBV28 - TGTGCCAGCAGATTAGCGGTTTACACAGATACGCAGTATTTT CASRLAVYTDTQYF
TRBD1 TRBJ1-2 TRBV6-5 - TGTGCCAGCAGCCAACAGGGGGCGTGGGGCTACACCTTC CASSQQGAWGYTF
TRBD1 TRBJ1-1 TRBV19 few TGTGCCAGTAGTATAGGGGCCAGGGGGCTAGCTTTCTTT CASSIGARGLAFF
- TRBJ1-1 TRBV7-9 - TGTGCCAGCAGCCCAACAGTGAACACTGAAGCTTTCTTT CASSPTVNTEAFF
TRBD1 TRBJ1-6 TRBV7-2 - TGTGCCAGCAGTCATACTGGGGGGACAGGGAGATCACCCCTCCACTTT CASSHTGGTGRSPLHF
TRBD1 TRBJ1-4 TRBV5-6 - TGTGCCAGCAGCCGGGACAGGGGCTCGGCTAATGAAAAACTGTTTTTT CASSRDRGSANEKLFF
- TRBJ1-1 TRBV7-2 - TGTGCCAGCAGCTTAGGAGCTGCCGGGATAGCTTTCTTT CASSLGAAGIAFF
- TRBJ1-2 TRBV4-2 - TGTGCCAGCAGCCAAGATCCTAGCCCCTCCAATGGCTACACCTTC CASSQDPSPSNGYTF
TRBD2 TRBJ2-5 TRBV19 - TGTGCCAGTAGTAGTAACCTAGCGGGAGATGAGACCCAGTACTTC CASSSNLAGDETQYF